These 27 T cell receptor beta chains came from one sample sequenced in a study of OX40 agonist ivuxolimab in advanced cancers. Some clones are missing from TCRdb's copy, which holds only in-frame ones; the method was immunoSEQ multiplex PCR. The table shows 75,000 to 100,000 clones, with around 80% occurring only once. Sequencing used CD4+ or CD8+ T cells sorted from blood, obtained in a trial of the OX40 agonist ivuxolimab. The receptors originated from an adult with an advanced solid tumor such as melanoma, head and neck, liver or kidney cancer.

The chain links TRBV4-3 to TRBJ1-5; D is unclear. V lost 1 base, J lost 4 bases, and 5 bases lay in between. The CDR3 has 13 residues. CDR1 and CDR2 from the germline V gene are LGHNA and YSLEER. CDR3 in amino acids: CASSQARNQPQHF. CDR3 sequence (DNA): TGCGCCAGCAGCCAAGCTAGGAATCAGCCCCAGCATTTT.

The V and J genes are TRBV10-1 and TRBJ2-7, with D unresolved. The CDR3 totals 10 residues. The V and J ends lost 3 bases and 5 bases respectively, with 2 bases between them. Germline values: CDR1 WNHNN, CDR2 SYGVQD (reference sequence). The CDR3 DNA is TGCGCCAGCAGTGAACACGAGCAGTACTTC. Its translation is CASSEHEQYF.

V usage is TRBV19 and J usage is TRBJ2-7; perhaps TRBD1 as D (6 bases). This CDR3 contains 13 residues. CDR1 and CDR2 from the germline V gene are LNHDA and SQIVND (reference sequence). The germline V and J ends were trimmed by 6 bases and 3 bases, with 12 bases remaining between them. The CDR3 nucleotides are TGTGCCAGTAGCCGGGACATAAACTACGAGCAGTACTTC. Translation gives CASSRDINYEQYF.

This chain links TRBV5-1 with TRBJ1-1; TRBD1 matches at 9 bases. The CDR3 runs to 15 residues. V gave up 3 bases and J gave up 2 bases; unmatched junction bases: 5. The germline CDR1 and CDR2 sequences are SGHRS and YFSETQ. The CDR3 protein is CASSWTGADNTEAFF. The DNA of the CDR3 is TGCGCCAGCAGCTGGACAGGGGCCGACAACACTGAAGCTTTCTTT. The variable domain in full, with the rest retrieved from reference TRBV5-1 and TRBJ1-1, is KAGVTQTPRYLIKTRGQQVTLSCSPISGHRSVSWYQQTPGQGLQFLFEYFSETQRNKGNFPGRFSGRQFSNSRSEMNVSTLELGDSALYLCASSWTGADNTEAFFGQGTRLTVV.

This clone was picked up one time. The chain links TRBV2 to TRBJ1-1; D perhaps matches TRBD1 (6 bases). The CDR3 contains 12 residues. Trimming shortened V by 4 bases and J by 8 bases, and 11 bases separated the two germline ends. Germline assignment: CDR1 SNHLY and CDR2 FYNNEI. DNA of the CDR3: TGTGCCAGCAGTGGACGGGGGCCGGAAGCTTTCTTT. Its translation is CASSGRGPEAFF. The full variable domain, rest sourced from reference TRBV2 and TRBJ1-1, is EPEVTQTPSHQVTQMGQEVILRCVPISNHLYFYWYRQILGQKVEFLVSFYNNEISEKSEIFDDQFSVERPDGSNFTLKIRSTKLEDSAMYFCASSGRGPEAFFGQGTRLTVV.

CDR3 sequence reads: CATTRGTDTQYF. As DNA, the CDR3 is TGTGCCACCACCCGGGGCACAGATACGCAGTATTTT. The chain employs TRBV14 and TRBJ2-3; unclear D gene. Germline CDR1 SGHDN, CDR2 FVKESK. Between the trimmed V and J ends, which lost 10 bases and 1 base, there was a span of 9 bases. The CDR3 has 12 residues.

The chain recombines TRBV2 with TRBJ2-7; TRBD2 agrees at 8 bases. Germline loops: CDR1 SNHLY, CDR2 FYNNEI. The J segment lost 0 bases and the V segment lost 0 bases, leaving 1 base of the junction unmatched. This CDR3 is built from 15 residues. In nucleotides, the CDR3 is TGTGCCAGCAGTGAAGCACTAGCGGACTCCTACGAGCAGTACTTC. This sequence encodes CASSEALADSYEQYF.

V is TRBV12-5 and J is TRBJ1-1; D perhaps matches TRBD1 (5 bases). The germline CDR1 and CDR2 sequences are LGHNT and FRNRAP. Deletions cut 6 bases from V and 2 bases from J, with 10 bases between. This CDR3 contains 13 residues. CDR3 in amino acids: CASGPDRNTEAFF. The CDR3 nucleotides are TGTGCTAGTGGCCCAGACAGAAACACTGAAGCTTTCTTT.

The chain recombines TRBV5-8 with TRBJ2-7; 10 bases line up with TRBD2. The trim removed 4 bases at V and 0 bases at J, leaving 4 bases unmatched. The CDR3 is made up of 15 amino acids. Germline V gene lookup returns CDR1 SGHTS and CDR2 YDEGEE. In nucleotides, the CDR3 is TGTGCCAGCAGCAGAGCGGGAGGGAGCTCCTACGAGCAGTACTTC. It yields the protein CASSRAGGSSYEQYF. Full variable domain (missing parts from reference TRBV5-8 and TRBJ2-7): EAGVTQSPTHLIKTRGQQATLRCSPISGHTSVYWYQQALGLGLQFLLWYDEGEERNRGNFPPRFSGRQFPNYSSELNVNALELEDSALYLCASSRAGGSSYEQYFGPGTRLTVT.

The chain joins TRBV6-6 to TRBJ2-5, with D perhaps TRBD1 (7 bases). The CDR3 contains 13 residues. CDR1 is MNHNY and CDR2 is SVGAGI in the germline V gene (reference sequence). The V end was cut by 7 bases, the J end by 2 bases, with 11 bases between. The CDR3 DNA sequence: TGTGCCAGCAATCAGGGGGGTCAAGAGACCCAGTACTTC. This codes for CASNQGGQETQYF.

This rearrangement joins TRBV4-3 to TRBJ1-6, with 8 bases fitting TRBD1. The CDR3 runs to 16 residues. V was clipped by 4 bases and J by 7 bases; unmatched bases: 9. The germline CDR1 and CDR2 sequences are LGHNA and YSLEER. DNA for the CDR3: TGCGCCAGCAGCCGCAGGGGGCCCCCAGACAATTCACCCCTCCACTTT. This codes for CASSRRGPPDNSPLHF.

This rearrangement joins TRBV19 to TRBJ1-2; 10 nucleotides align to TRBD1. This CDR3 contains 15 residues. V shed 3 bases, J shed 8 bases, and the junction held 9 bases outside the gene matches. Germline V gene data show CDR1 as LNHDA and CDR2 as SQIVND (reference sequence). CDR3: CASSIGPGTGVGYTF. CDR3 coding DNA: TGTGCCAGTAGTATCGGGCCAGGGACAGGGGTCGGCTACACCTTC.

The chain has TRBV6-1 and TRBJ1-3; D is possibly TRBD1 (5 bases). V lost 1 base and J 0 bases, leaving 10 bases between the germline ends. The CDR3 is 16 residues long. Germline V gene sequence: CDR1 MNHNS, CDR2 SASEGT. CDR3 bases: TGTGCCAGCAGTGAAGGGGTGGGGGGCTCTGGAAACACCATATATTTT. Translating gives CASSEGVGGSGNTIYF.

V usage is TRBV6-5 and J usage is TRBJ2-7; no definite D call. Trimming cost V 4 bases and J 3 bases, with 10 bases left between them. This CDR3 spans 13 amino acids. In germline, CDR1 is MNHEY, CDR2 SVGAGI. CDR3 DNA sequence: TGTGCCAGCAGTTCCCCCCTAGTCTACGAGCAGTACTTC. Encoded protein: CASSSPLVYEQYF.

V gene TRBV5-1 combines with J gene TRBJ2-7; 7 bases align to TRBD2. The germline V gene encodes CDR1 SGHRS and CDR2 YFSETQ. The CDR3 extends over 14 amino acids. V lost 6 bases to trimming and J lost 6 bases; unmatched junction nucleotides: 12. The CDR3 sequence is CASTPGRERGEQYF. In nucleotides, the CDR3 is TGCGCCAGCACTCCTGGGAGGGAAAGAGGCGAGCAGTACTTC.

This chain links TRBV7-9 with TRBJ2-1; 13 bases are shared with TRBD2. The V gene end was trimmed by 5 bases and the J gene end by 5 bases; junction bases not matched to a gene: 3. Germline V lookup: CDR1 SEHNR, CDR2 FQNEAQ (reference sequence). The CDR3 has 15 amino acids. CDR3 in DNA: TGTGCCAGCAGCCCACTAGCGGGGGGGAACAATGAGCAGTTCTTC. Translated: CASSPLAGGNNEQFF. The full variable domain, in which reference TRBV7-9 and TRBJ2-1 provide the parts outside the CDR3, is DTGVSQNPRHKITKRGQNVTFRCDPISEHNRLYWYRQTLGQGPEFLTYFQNEAQLEKSRLLSDRFSAERPKGSFSTLEIQRTEQGDSAMYLCASSPLAGGNNEQFFGPGTRLTVL.

The table lists this clone with a count of one. This sequence joins TRBV7-9 and TRBJ2-7; D is tentatively TRBD1 or TRBD2 (6 bases each). V dropped 0 bases and J dropped 6 bases, with 18 bases sitting between them. Germline-derived CDR1 and CDR2 are SEHNR and FQNEAQ (reference sequence). The CDR3 sequence is 16 residues long. CDR3 region: CASSLASGAKRSEQYF. CDR3 nucleotides: TGTGCCAGCAGCTTAGCTTCGGGGGCAAAAAGGAGCGAGCAGTACTTC. Filled out from reference TRBV7-9 and TRBJ2-7, the complete variable domain reads DTGVSQNPRHKITKRGQNVTFRCDPISEHNRLYWYRQTLGQGPEFLTYFQNEAQLEKSRLLSDRFSAERPKGSFSTLEIQRTEQGDSAMYLCASSLASGAKRSEQYFGPGTRLTVT.

The J gene is TRBJ2-7, the V gene TRBV10-3; no clear D. Germline values: CDR1 ENHRY, CDR2 SYGVKD. Trimming stripped 6 bases from V and 3 bases from J, with 6 bases between. This CDR3 spans 11 amino acids. This CDR3 reads CAISQNYEQYF. The CDR3 DNA reads TGTGCCATCAGCCAGAACTACGAGCAGTACTTC.

This chain links TRBV15 with TRBJ1-5; D not certain. The V end was cut by 3 bases, the J end by 3 bases, with 9 bases between. There are 14 residues in the CDR3. Germline V CDR1 and CDR2: LNHNV, YYDKDF (reference sequence). In DNA, the CDR3 is TGTGCCACCAGCAGCCAGATTCCCAATCAGCCCCAGCATTTT. Translated: CATSSQIPNQPQHF.

The V gene is TRBV11-3, the J gene TRBJ2-3, with 8 bases matching TRBD1. This CDR3 spans 15 amino acids. Germline lookup yields CDR1 SGHNT and CDR2 YENEEA. The V segment lost 0 bases and the J segment 3 bases; nucleotides outside the gene matches: 2. DNA for the CDR3: TGTGCCAGCAGCTTAGATGGGACAGGTACAGATACGCAGTATTTT. This gives the protein CASSLDGTGTDTQYF.

CDR3 in amino acids: CASSLSRDRGDTQYF. The DNA of the CDR3 is TGTGCCAGCAGCTTGTCCCGGGACAGGGGAGATACGCAGTATTTT. The chain links TRBV7-2 to TRBJ2-3; 10 bases match TRBD1. The germline gives CDR1 SGHTA, CDR2 FQGNSA. The V and J ends lost 3 bases and 5 bases, in that order; junction bases with no gene match: 5. The CDR3 contains 15 residues.

This clone occurred a few times. The chain has TRBV12-5 and TRBJ1-3; D not resolved. V was pared by 5 bases and J by 0 bases, with 8 bases between. The CDR3 covers 14 residues. From germline, CDR1 is LGHNT and CDR2 FRNRAP. The CDR3 region is CASGPSSSGNTIYF. In nucleotides, the CDR3 is TGTGCTAGTGGTCCGTCCAGCTCTGGAAACACCATATATTTT.

The rearrangement uses TRBV19 and TRBJ2-2, with D unclear. Deletions cut 11 bases from V and 2 bases from J, with 12 bases between. In germline, CDR1 is LNHDA, CDR2 SQIVND (reference sequence). The CDR3 totals 13 residues. The CDR3 DNA is TGTGCCGTCCAGGTGGCCAACACCGGGGAGCTGTTTTTT. This codes for CAVQVANTGELFF. The complete variable domain, with remaining parts taken from reference TRBV19 and TRBJ2-2, reads DGGITQSPKYLFRKEGQNVTLSCEQNLNHDAMYWYRQDPGQGLRLIYYSQIVNDFQKGDIAEGYSVSREKKESFPLTVTSAQKNPTAFYLCAVQVANTGELFFGEGSRLTVL.

The rearrangement links TRBV9 to TRBJ1-3; TRBD1 matches at 8 bases. Germline V lookup: CDR1 SGDLS, CDR2 YYNGEE. The CDR3 loop spans 18 amino acids. V was pared by 1 base and J by 4 bases, with 13 bases of the junction left unmatched. CDR3 protein: CASSVNPAQGAKGNTIYF. The CDR3, as DNA: TGTGCCAGCAGCGTAAACCCCGCCCAGGGGGCGAAAGGAAACACCATATATTTT. Full variable domain (missing parts from reference TRBV9 and TRBJ1-3): DSGVTQTPKHLITATGQRVTLRCSPRSGDLSVYWYQQSLDQGLQFLIQYYNGEERAKGNILERFSAQQFPDLHSELNLSSLELGDSALYFCASSVNPAQGAKGNTIYFGEGSWLTVV.

V and J are TRBV12-1 and TRBJ1-3. TRBV12-1 is a listed pseudogene. The CDR3 contains 15 residues. This CDR3 reads CASSHRDLSGNTIYF. In DNA, the CDR3 is TGTGCCAGCAGCCATCGGGACCTCTCTGGAAACACCATATATTTT.

This chain links TRBV6-6 with TRBJ2-4, with D possibly being TRBD1 (6 bases). V was clipped by 5 bases and J by 9 bases, with 11 bases between them. The CDR3 runs 12 residues. Germline CDR1 is MNHNY and CDR2 is SVGAGI (reference sequence). The CDR3 region has the DNA TGTGCCAGCAGTGGCAGGGGTGGCATTCAGTACTTC. It translates to CASSGRGGIQYF.

This chain connects TRBV5-1 to TRBJ1-2; TRBD1 matches at 10 bases. The CDR3 length is 15 residues. From germline, CDR1 is SGHRS and CDR2 YFSETQ. Trimming took 4 bases from V and 7 from J; bases not matched to a gene: 10. CDR3 sequence (DNA): TGCGCCAGCAGCCCTATGTGGGGGACAGGGGCTGGCTACACCTTC. As protein: CASSPMWGTGAGYTF.